Listed below are T cell receptor beta chains from one sample, sequenced in a study of blood T cell repertoires in COVID-19. Some clones are missing from TCRdb's copy, which holds only in-frame ones; the method was immunoSEQ multiplex PCR. Of 250,000 to 300,000 clones in the sample, 88% were seen once. The specimen sequenced was PBMCs or T cells enriched from blood (not recorded which). These receptors were obtained from a woman younger than 45 who had recovered from COVID-19. The CDR3 runs from the conserved cysteine through the conserved F or W.

j_call	v_call	cdr3_aa
TRBJ1-4	TRBV19	CASSIGTGAHTNEKLFF
TRBJ1-4	TRBV18	CASSPRGNEKLFF
TRBJ2-7	TRBV12-5	CASGLAIDRLAGIYEQYF
TRBJ2-7	TRBV27	CASSRTGAYEQYF
TRBJ1-2	TRBV7-9	CASSSGGYGYTF
TRBJ1-3	TRBV19	CASKTGTGDNTIYF
TRBJ1-5	TRBV28	CASSLSLVKPQHF
TRBJ2-1	TRBV28	CASSPDNYNEQFF
TRBJ2-7	TRBV5-1	CASSPGSSRPLSYEQYF
TRBJ2-5	TRBV6-5	CASSYSRREKETQYF
TRBJ2-5	TRBV19	CASSIRGNRGQTQYF
TRBJ1-2	TRBV5-3	CARSLRGTGLHGYTF
TRBJ2-7	TRBV5-1	CASSTTGQGDYYEQYF
TRBJ2-1	TRBV5-1	CASSLLTGAGNEQFF
TRBJ1-1	TRBV30	CAWRPTVNTEAFF
TRBJ2-7	TRBV28	CASRGQEITYEQYF
TRBJ2-3	TRBV28	CAGSDTVPDTQYF
TRBJ1-1	TRBV6-2/TRBV6-3	CASSYTRGGGDPMNTEAFF
TRBJ1-1	TRBV7-2	CASSEGPGGTEAFF
TRBJ2-7	TRBV19	CASSQIVGPLAEQYF
TRBJ2-5	TRBV11-2	CASSFGGLAGTETQYF
TRBJ2-7	TRBV9	CASSGSGGAYEQYF
TRBJ1-1	TRBV11-2	CASSPRSVRGRDWAFF
TRBJ1-5	TRBV16	CASSQGRNSNQPQHF
TRBJ1-5	TRBV27	CASTTGLQPQHF
TRBJ2-1	TRBV4-3	CASSPNPAGLSYNEQFF
TRBJ2-6	TRBV5-6	CASSFRFPGANVLTF
TRBJ2-1	TRBV20-1	CSASIASGAYNEQFF
TRBJ2-1	TRBV25-1	CASSDPSGSGNEQFF
TRBJ1-1	TRBV18	CASSQANTEAFF
TRBJ2-5	TRBV6-1	CASSEAAAGIQETQYF
TRBJ1-2	TRBV19	CATSTGGSYGYTF
TRBJ2-7	TRBV10-3	CAIKASGSVYEQYF
TRBJ1-1	TRBV25-1	CASSVAANTEAFF
TRBJ1-1	TRBV29-1	CSAEAGTGTEAFF
TRBJ1-1	TRBV5-6	CASSLFRRGERTEAFF
TRBJ2-1	TRBV13	CASSLARDWSYNEQFF
TRBJ1-4	TRBV2	CASKTGSMEEKLFF
TRBJ1-1	TRBV7-2	CASGEGMVRYTEAFF